This T cell receptor (beta chain) was found in a study of blood T cells in healthy people across ages. V lost 2 bases and J 6 bases, leaving 17 bases between the germline ends. Germline CDR1 and CDR2: SGHTA and FQGTGA. There are 16 residues in the CDR3. It was with a sample-barcoded 5' primer and a J-beta primer mix that a second PCR of roughly 6 to 12 cycles was run. TCRdb ran MiXCR on the 5' RACE reads and lists one entry per CDR3 protein. This repertoire shows 650,000 to 1,000,000 distinct CDR3 sequences, roughly 34% found once; its top ten account for 10% to 15%. This clonotype was seen a handful of times.

Sequenced: blood. The chain recombines TRBV7-3 with TRBJ2-1; maybe TRBD1 (5 bases). The TCR was taken from a man between 18 and 29 years old in good health. Here the CDR3 reads CASSLYRAGKVNEQFF. The CDR3 nucleotides are TGTGCCAGCAGCTTATATCGGGCAGGGAAGGTCAATGAGCAGTTCTTC.